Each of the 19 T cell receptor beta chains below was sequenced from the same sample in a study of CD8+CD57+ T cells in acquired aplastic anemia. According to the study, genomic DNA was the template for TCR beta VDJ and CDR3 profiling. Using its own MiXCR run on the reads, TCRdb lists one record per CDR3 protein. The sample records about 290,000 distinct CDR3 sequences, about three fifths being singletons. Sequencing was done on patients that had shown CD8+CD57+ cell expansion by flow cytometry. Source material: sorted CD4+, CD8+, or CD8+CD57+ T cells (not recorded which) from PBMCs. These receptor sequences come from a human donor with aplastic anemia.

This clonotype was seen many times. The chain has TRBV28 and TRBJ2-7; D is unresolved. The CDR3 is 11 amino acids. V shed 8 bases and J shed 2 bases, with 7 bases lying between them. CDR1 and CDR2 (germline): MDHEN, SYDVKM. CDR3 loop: CASGQAYEQYF. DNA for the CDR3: TGTGCCAGCGGTCAGGCCTACGAGCAGTACTTC. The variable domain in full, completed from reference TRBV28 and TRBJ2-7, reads DVKVTQSSRYLVKRTGEKVFLECVQDMDHENMFWYRQDPGLGLRLIYFSYDVKMKEKGDIPEGYSVSREKKERFSLILESASTNQTSMYLCASGQAYEQYFGPGTRLTVT.

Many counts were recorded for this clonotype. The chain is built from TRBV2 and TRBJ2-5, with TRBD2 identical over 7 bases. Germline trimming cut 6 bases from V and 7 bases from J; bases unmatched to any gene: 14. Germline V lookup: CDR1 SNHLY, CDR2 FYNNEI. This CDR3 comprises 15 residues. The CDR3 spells CASSSSGAGLATQYF. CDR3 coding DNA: TGTGCCAGCAGCTCCAGCGGGGCGGGTTTAGCGACCCAGTACTTC.

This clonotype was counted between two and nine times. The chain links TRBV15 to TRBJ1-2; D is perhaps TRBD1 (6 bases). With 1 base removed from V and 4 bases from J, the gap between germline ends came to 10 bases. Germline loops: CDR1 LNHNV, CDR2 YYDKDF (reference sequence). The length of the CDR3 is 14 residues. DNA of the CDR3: TGTGCCACCAGCAGAGCGGACAGTTTCTATGGCTACACCTTC. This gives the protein CATSRADSFYGYTF.

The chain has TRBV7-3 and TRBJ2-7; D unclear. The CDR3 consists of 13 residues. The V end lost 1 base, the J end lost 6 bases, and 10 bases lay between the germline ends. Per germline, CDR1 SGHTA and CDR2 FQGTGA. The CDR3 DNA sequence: TGTGCCAGCAGCTTAAATCGGTTCGGCGAGCAGTACTTC. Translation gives CASSLNRFGEQYF.

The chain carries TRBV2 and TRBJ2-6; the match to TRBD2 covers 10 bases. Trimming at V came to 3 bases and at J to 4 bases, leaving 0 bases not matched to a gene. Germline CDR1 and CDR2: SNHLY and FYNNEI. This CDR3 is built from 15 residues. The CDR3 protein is CASSEGLAGANVLTF. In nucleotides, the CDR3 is TGTGCCAGCAGTGAGGGACTAGCGGGGGCCAACGTCCTGACTTTC.

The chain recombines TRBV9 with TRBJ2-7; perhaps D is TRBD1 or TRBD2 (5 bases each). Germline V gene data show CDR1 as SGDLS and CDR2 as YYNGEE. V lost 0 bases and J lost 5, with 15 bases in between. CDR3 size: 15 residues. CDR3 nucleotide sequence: TGTGCCAGCAGCGTAGTAGGATGGGGGATGAACGAGCAGTACTTC. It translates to CASSVVGWGMNEQYF.

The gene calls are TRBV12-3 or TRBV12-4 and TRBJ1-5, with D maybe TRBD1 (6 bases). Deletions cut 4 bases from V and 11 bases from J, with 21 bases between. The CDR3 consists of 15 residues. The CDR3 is CASSSAGGGVKTQHF. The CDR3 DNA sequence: TGTGCCAGCAGTTCTGCTGGTGGGGGCGTGAAGACCCAGCATTTT.

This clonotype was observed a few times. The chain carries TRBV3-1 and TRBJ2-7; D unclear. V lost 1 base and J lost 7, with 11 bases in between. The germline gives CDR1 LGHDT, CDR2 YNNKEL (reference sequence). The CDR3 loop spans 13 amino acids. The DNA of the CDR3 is TGTGCCAGCAGCCAAGGGAACAAGCCAGAGCAGTACTTC. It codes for CASSQGNKPEQYF.

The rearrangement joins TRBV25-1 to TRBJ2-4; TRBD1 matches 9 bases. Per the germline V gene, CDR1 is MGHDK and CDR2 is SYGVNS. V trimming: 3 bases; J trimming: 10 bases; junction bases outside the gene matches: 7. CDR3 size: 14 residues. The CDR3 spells CASSEPGQGSIQYF. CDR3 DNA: TGTGCCAGCAGTGAGCCTGGACAGGGGAGTATTCAGTACTTC.

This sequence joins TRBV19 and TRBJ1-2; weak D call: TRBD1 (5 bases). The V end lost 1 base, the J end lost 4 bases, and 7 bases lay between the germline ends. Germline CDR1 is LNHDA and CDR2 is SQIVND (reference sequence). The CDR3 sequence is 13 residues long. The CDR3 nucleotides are TGTGCCAGTAGTATAGTTGGGACCTATGGCTACACCTTC. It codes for CASSIVGTYGYTF.

The CDR3 DNA is TGCAGTGCTAGAGATCCCACAGGGGGTGATGAAAAACTGTTTTTT. Translation gives CSARDPTGGDEKLFF. The V call is TRBV20-1, the J call TRBJ1-4, with 8 bases fitting TRBD1. The CDR3 loop spans 15 amino acids. Germline CDR1 is DFQATT and CDR2 is SNEGSKA (reference sequence). The J segment lost 6 bases and the V segment lost 0 bases, leaving 6 bases of the junction unmatched.

The CDR3 loop is CATTGTGELFF. The CDR3 DNA sequence: TGTGCCACCACAGGCACCGGGGAGCTGTTTTTT. The chain couples TRBV10-3 to TRBJ2-2; perhaps TRBD1 as D (5 bases). Trimming shortened V by 10 bases and J by 4 bases, and 7 bases separated the two germline ends. This CDR3 has 11 amino acids. Germline loops: CDR1 ENHRY, CDR2 SYGVKD.

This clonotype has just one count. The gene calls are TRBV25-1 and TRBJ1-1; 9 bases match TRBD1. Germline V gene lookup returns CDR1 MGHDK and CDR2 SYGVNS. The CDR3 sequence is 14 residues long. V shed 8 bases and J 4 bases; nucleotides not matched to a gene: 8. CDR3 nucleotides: TGTGCCAGCGTAGGGGGACAGGGATCCACTGAAGCTTTCTTT. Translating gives CASVGGQGSTEAFF.

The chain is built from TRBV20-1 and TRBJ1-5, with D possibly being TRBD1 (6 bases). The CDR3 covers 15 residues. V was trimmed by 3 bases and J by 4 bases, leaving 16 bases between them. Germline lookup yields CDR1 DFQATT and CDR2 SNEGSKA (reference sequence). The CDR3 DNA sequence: TGCAGTGCTAGGTCCGGCGGGGGGCGGAATCAGCCCCAGCATTTT. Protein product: CSARSGGGRNQPQHF.

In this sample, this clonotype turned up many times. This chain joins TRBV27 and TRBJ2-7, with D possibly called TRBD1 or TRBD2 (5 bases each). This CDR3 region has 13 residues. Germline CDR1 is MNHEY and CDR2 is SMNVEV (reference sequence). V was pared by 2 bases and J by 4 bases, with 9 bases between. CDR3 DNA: TGTGCCAGCAGTTTAACATGGGGGTACGAGCAGTACTTC. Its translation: CASSLTWGYEQYF.

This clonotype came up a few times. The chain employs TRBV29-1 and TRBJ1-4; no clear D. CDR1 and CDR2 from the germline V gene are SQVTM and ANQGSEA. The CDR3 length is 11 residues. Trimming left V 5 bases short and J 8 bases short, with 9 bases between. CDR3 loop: CSVLAGEKLFF. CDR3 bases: TGCAGCGTTCTAGCCGGAGAAAAACTGTTTTTT. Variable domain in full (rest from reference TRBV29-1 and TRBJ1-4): SAVISQKPSRDICQRGTSLTIQCQVDSQVTMMFWYRQQPGQSLTLIATANQGSEATYESGFVIDKFPISRPNLTFSTLTVSNMSPEDSSIYLCSVLAGEKLFFGSGTQLSVL.

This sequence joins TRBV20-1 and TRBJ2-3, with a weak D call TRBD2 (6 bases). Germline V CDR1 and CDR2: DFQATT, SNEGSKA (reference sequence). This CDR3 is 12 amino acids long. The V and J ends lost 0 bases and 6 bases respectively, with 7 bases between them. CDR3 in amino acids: CSAREGGDTQYF. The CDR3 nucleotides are TGCAGTGCTAGAGAGGGGGGTGATACGCAGTATTTT.

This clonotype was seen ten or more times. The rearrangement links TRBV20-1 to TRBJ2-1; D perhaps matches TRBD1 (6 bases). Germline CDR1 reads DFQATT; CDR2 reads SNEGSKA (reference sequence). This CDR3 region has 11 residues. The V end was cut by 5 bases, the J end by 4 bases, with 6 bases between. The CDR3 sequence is CSAGQYNEQFF. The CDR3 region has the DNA TGCAGTGCTGGACAGTACAATGAGCAGTTCTTC.

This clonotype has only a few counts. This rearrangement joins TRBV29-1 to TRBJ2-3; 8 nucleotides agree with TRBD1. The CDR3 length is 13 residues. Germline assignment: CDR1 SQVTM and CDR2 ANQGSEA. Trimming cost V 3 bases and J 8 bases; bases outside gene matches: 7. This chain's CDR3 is CSVEAGGAGTQYF. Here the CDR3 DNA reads TGCAGCGTTGAGGCAGGGGGCGCAGGTACGCAGTATTTT.